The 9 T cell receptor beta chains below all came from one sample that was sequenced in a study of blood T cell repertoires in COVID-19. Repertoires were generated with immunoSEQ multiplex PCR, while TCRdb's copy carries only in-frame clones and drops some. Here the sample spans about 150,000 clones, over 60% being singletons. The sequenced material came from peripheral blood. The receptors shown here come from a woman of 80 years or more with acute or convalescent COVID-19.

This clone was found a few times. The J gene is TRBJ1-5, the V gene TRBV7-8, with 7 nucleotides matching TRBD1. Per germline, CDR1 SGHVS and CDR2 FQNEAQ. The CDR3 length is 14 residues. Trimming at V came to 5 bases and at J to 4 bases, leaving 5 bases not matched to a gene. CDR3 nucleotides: TGTGCCAGCAGCGGCGGGGACAGAAATCAGCCCCAGCATTTT. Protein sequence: CASSGGDRNQPQHF.

The CDR3 loop is CASSPTHKGASNQPQHF. Here the CDR3 DNA reads TGCGCCAGCAGCCCCACTCATAAGGGGGCCAGCAATCAGCCCCAGCATTTT. The V call is TRBV4-3, the J call TRBJ1-5, with 7 bases lining up with TRBD1. Germline values: CDR1 LGHNA, CDR2 YSLEER. The CDR3 extends over 17 amino acids. Trimming at V came to 4 bases and at J to 1 base, leaving 10 bases not matched to a gene.

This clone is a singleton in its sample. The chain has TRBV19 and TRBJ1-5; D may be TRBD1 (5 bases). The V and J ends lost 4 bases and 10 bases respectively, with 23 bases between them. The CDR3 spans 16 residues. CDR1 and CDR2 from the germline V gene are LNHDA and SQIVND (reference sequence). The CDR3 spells CASSSPVGAQLPPQHF. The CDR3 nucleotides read TGTGCCAGTAGTAGCCCGGTAGGGGCCCAGTTGCCACCCCAGCATTTT.

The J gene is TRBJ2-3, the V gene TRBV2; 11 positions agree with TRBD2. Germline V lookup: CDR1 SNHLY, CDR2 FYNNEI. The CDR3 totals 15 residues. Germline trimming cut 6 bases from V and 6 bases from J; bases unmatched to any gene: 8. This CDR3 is CASSETSGMEDTQYF. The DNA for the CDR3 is TGTGCCAGCAGCGAGACTAGCGGGATGGAGGATACGCAGTATTTT.

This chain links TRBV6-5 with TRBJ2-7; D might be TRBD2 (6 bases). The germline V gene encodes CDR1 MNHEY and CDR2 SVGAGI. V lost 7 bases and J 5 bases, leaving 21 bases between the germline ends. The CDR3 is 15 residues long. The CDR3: CASTSQKPGENEQYF. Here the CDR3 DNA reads TGTGCCAGCACCTCTCAAAAACCGGGAGAGAACGAGCAGTACTTC.

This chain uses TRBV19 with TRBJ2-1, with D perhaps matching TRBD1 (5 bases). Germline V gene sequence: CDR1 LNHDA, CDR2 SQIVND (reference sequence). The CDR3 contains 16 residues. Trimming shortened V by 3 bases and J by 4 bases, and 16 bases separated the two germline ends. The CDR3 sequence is CASSINQGLGYNEQFF. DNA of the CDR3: TGTGCCAGTAGTATCAATCAGGGTTTGGGATACAATGAGCAGTTCTTC.

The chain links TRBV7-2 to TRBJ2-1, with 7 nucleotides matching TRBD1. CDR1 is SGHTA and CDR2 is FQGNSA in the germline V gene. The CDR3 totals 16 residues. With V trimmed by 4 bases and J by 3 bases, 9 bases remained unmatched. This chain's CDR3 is CASSYFRDSLYNEQFF. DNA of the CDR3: TGTGCCAGCAGCTACTTTCGGGACAGCCTCTACAATGAGCAGTTCTTC.

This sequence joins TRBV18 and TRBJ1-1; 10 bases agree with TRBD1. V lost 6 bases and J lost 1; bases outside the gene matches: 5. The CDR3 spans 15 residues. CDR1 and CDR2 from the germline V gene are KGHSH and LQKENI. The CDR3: CASSGTGDPNTEAFF. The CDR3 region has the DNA TGTGCCAGCTCCGGGACAGGGGATCCGAACACTGAAGCTTTCTTT.

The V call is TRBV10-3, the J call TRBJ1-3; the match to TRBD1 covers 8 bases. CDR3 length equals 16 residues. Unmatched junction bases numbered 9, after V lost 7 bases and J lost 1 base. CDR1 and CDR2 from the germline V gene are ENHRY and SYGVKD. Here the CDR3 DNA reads TGTGCCATCAATATTGGACAGGGACCATCTGGAAACACCATATATTTT. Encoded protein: CAINIGQGPSGNTIYF.